This T cell receptor (beta chain) is from a study of graft-versus-host responses after intestinal transplantation. Study-level information: Anti-thymocyte globulin induction preceded about 3 years of tacrolimus and steroid maintenance in all recipients. Study results and limitations: Early post-transplant HvG declines tracked with peak circulating GvH clone levels. Recipient marrow harbored GvH clones, some of which surfaced first in ileum or blood.

The V gene lost 7 bases and the J gene lost 3 bases, with 7 bases spanning the gap. The CDR3 runs to 11 residues. Germline values: CDR1 SNHLY, CDR2 FYNNEI. About this clone itself: Its antigen is as yet unknown.

Sequencing used immunoSEQ multiplex PCR; TCRdb keeps in-frame clones, though not all of them. Counted here are around 40,000 clones, approximately 95% occurring once; the ten biggest clones make up about 0.5%. The V call is TRBV2, the J call TRBJ2-7, with D possibly being TRBD1 (5 bases). The sample in question was unstimulated CD8+ T cells sorted from spleen or lymph node cells, obtained before transplant. This receptor was identified in a human donor who was the organ donor for an intestinal transplant. The CDR3 region is CASKGHYEQYF. The CDR3, as DNA: TGTGCCAGCAAGGGGCACTACGAGCAGTACTTC.